This T cell receptor beta chain was recovered during a study of T cells in Graves' hyperthyroidism and ophthalmopathy. Points from the study as a whole: Ophthalmopathy could be told apart from stable hyperthyroidism with a 13 V-J model.

Based on clinical symptoms, serum thyroxine and TRAb, thyroid ultrasound and orbital computed tomography, diagnoses were reached. In this sample, this clonotype turned up many times. Its target is unknown. Researchers amplified the TCR beta CDR3 regions from RNA transcripts. The TCR CDR3 was amplified in a first-round RT-PCR using the HTBI primer set. TCRdb processed the multiplex PCR reads anew with MiXCR; each CDR3 protein has one entry. This sample carries a few hundred thousand distinct CDR3 sequences, roughly 14% of them seen once, and the ten largest clones take less than 9.5%. This TCR derives from a woman aged 25 to 39 with Graves' hyperthyroidism. The specimen was blood.

The CDR3 sequence: CASSVLAGVPKETQYF. The DNA of the CDR3 is TGTGCCAGCAGCGTATTAGCGGGAGTCCCCAAGGAGACCCAGTACTTC. V and J are TRBV9 and TRBJ2-5, with 9 positions matching TRBD2. Germline trimming cut 1 base from V and 5 bases from J; bases unmatched to any gene: 9. This CDR3 has 16 amino acids. Germline V gene sequence: CDR1 SGDLS, CDR2 YYNGEE.